The following is a T cell receptor beta chain sequence with its context. Trimming took 2 bases from V and 5 from J; bases not matched to a gene: 4. From germline, CDR1 is MNHNS and CDR2 SASEGT. The CDR3 length is 15 residues. In the study's own analysis: Estimation of nucleated cell counts was performed using reference gene primer amplification. Sequencing was performed with immunoSEQ multiplex PCR; in TCRdb, only in-frame clones are kept and a portion is missing. The DNA gave D and trimming, while V, J and clone size come from that table. In the table there are about 190,000 clones, 84% of which are singletons. The entry originates in a study of blood T cell repertoires in COVID-19. As for the study in general: PBMCs, B-cell-depleted T cells, or T cells were the source of the cDNA or gDNA that made up the material.

The receptor was isolated from a woman between 65 and 79 years old with active or convalescent COVID-19. The chain links TRBV6-1 to TRBJ2-1; 9 bases align to TRBD1. The source material was peripheral blood. The CDR3 DNA follows: TGTGCCAGCAGTGAAAGGACAGGGGTCAACAATGAGCAGTTCTTC. Its translation is CASSERTGVNNEQFF.